This note documents a single T cell receptor beta chain sequence. These data originate in a study of T cell responses to AZD1222 COVID-19 vaccine. The length of the CDR3 is 16 residues. The V gene's germline CDR1 is SGHTA and CDR2 FQGTGA. The junction had 6 bases not matched to a gene; V was cut back by 4 bases and J by 0 bases. TCRdb's copy holds only in-frame clones and misses some; the assay was immunoSEQ multiplex PCR. Of some 180,000 clones detected, about nine tenths appear once; the ten largest clones hold less than 2.5%. The input for sequencing was peripheral blood, taken 28 days after the second AZD1222 dose. The clonotype comes from an adult who received the AZD1222 COVID-19 vaccine. The chain joins TRBV7-3 to TRBJ2-3; 8 positions match TRBD2. The CDR3 is CASSSSGGPSTDTQYF. CDR3 in DNA: TGTGCCAGCAGCTCGAGCGGGGGCCCCAGCACAGATACGCAGTATTTT.